These 11 T cell receptor beta chains were all obtained from the same sample, sequenced in a study of cytomegalovirus exposure and HLA in healthy donors. PCR used 60 Vbeta primers and 13 Jbeta primers. This table comes from immunoSEQ multiplex PCR, and its TCRdb copy is limited to in-frame clones, with some not included. The sample lists fewer than 200,000 clones; 84% were seen once. Sequences were obtained from PBMCs. The receptors originated from a man aged 25 to 45 in good health and CMV-seronegative.

This clone was counted once. This chain joins TRBV19 and TRBJ1-2; tentatively, D is TRBD1 (5 bases). Between the trimmed V and J ends, which lost 1 base and 4 bases, there was a span of 13 bases. Germline V gene sequence: CDR1 LNHDA, CDR2 SQIVND (reference sequence). The CDR3 runs to 15 residues. This CDR3 reads CASSIGGTDGYGYTF. The CDR3 nucleotides read TGTGCCAGTAGTATAGGCGGGACCGACGGCTATGGCTACACCTTC.

This clone appeared once. The genes are TRBV6-5 and TRBJ1-5; TRBD1 agrees at 8 bases. The junction had 4 bases not matched to a gene; V was cut back by 6 bases and J by 0 bases. In germline, CDR1 is MNHEY, CDR2 SVGAGI. CDR3 length: 15 residues. Here the CDR3 reads CASRTGAYSNQPQHF. The CDR3 nucleotides are TGTGCCAGCAGGACAGGGGCTTATAGCAATCAGCCCCAGCATTTT.

This chain uses TRBV9 with TRBJ2-5; tentatively, D is TRBD2 (5 bases). The CDR3 length is 14 residues. The V end lost 0 bases, the J end lost 5 bases, and 11 bases lay between the germline ends. From germline, CDR1 is SGDLS and CDR2 YYNGEE. CDR3 DNA sequence: TGTGCCAGCAGCGTAGACGGGGTCCAGGAGACCCAGTACTTC. Its protein product is CASSVDGVQETQYF.

This clone appeared once. This rearrangement joins TRBV5-4 to TRBJ1-5; D gene unclear. V was pared by 2 bases and J by 1 base, with 13 bases between. The V gene's germline CDR1 is SGHNT and CDR2 YYREEE (reference sequence). The CDR3 extends over 16 amino acids. The DNA for the CDR3 is TGTGCCAGCAGCTTCCGAGGGTCCTGGAGCAATCAGCCCCAGCATTTT. Translating it yields CASSFRGSWSNQPQHF.

J is TRBJ1-2 and V is TRBV21-1. TRBV21-1 is recorded as a pseudogene. CDR3 length: 16 residues. This chain's CDR3 is CASSLMRPGRGYGYTF. CDR3 sequence (DNA): TGTGCCAGCAGCCTAATGCGGCCAGGGAGGGGCTATGGCTACACCTTC.

This clone was recorded a few times. DNA of the CDR3: TGTGCCAGCAGTGAAACTGCAAACTATGGCTACACCTTC. This encodes CASSETANYGYTF. The chain links TRBV6-1 to TRBJ1-2, with D unresolved. The germline V gene encodes CDR1 MNHNS and CDR2 SASEGT. V was cut by 2 bases and J by 2 bases, with 6 bases left in between. The CDR3 runs 13 residues.

The chain has TRBV25-1 and TRBJ2-5, with 9 bases aligning to TRBD1. V lost 4 bases, J lost 5 bases, and 8 bases stayed unmatched. Per germline, CDR1 MGHDK and CDR2 SYGVNS. The CDR3 contains 15 residues. The CDR3 loop is CASSGYRGPGETQYF. The CDR3 nucleotides read TGTGCCAGCAGTGGATACAGGGGGCCTGGGGAGACCCAGTACTTC.

The chain carries TRBV7-9 and TRBJ2-2, with D perhaps TRBD2 (6 bases). This CDR3 comprises 16 residues. Trimming removed 5 bases at V and 1 base at J, with 14 bases between. Germline V gene lookup returns CDR1 SEHNR and CDR2 FQNEAQ (reference sequence). As DNA, the CDR3 is TGTGCCAGCAGCGCCGGTGCTAGCGAGAACACCGGGGAGCTGTTTTTT. Its protein product is CASSAGASENTGELFF.

The chain has TRBV5-1 and TRBJ2-6, with 11 bases that match TRBD1. CDR1 and CDR2 (germline): SGHRS, YFSETQ. The CDR3 extends over 19 amino acids. The V and J ends lost 3 bases and 2 bases, in that order; junction bases with no gene match: 10. CDR3 DNA sequence: TGCGCCAGCAGCTCACCGGACAGGGGGCATTCTGCTGGGGCCAACGTCCTGACTTTC. Residues: CASSSPDRGHSAGANVLTF.

This clone showed up just once. This chain connects TRBV27 to TRBJ1-2, with 7 bases matching TRBD1. The germline CDR1 and CDR2 sequences are MNHEY and SMNVEV (reference sequence). Trimming at V came to 5 bases and at J to 0 bases, leaving 0 bases not matched to a gene. This CDR3 has 13 amino acids. The CDR3: CASSDRANYGYTF. The CDR3 nucleotides are TGTGCCAGCAGTGACAGGGCTAACTATGGCTACACCTTC.

The rearrangement uses TRBV30 and TRBJ2-2, with 10 bases aligning to TRBD1. CDR3 size: 19 residues. V shed 3 bases, J shed 4 bases, and the junction held 17 bases outside the gene matches. Looked up from germline, CDR1 is GTSNPN and CDR2 is SVGIG (reference sequence). The CDR3 here is CAWSPSARTGGSVTGELFF. The CDR3 DNA reads as TGTGCCTGGAGCCCTAGTGCGCGGACAGGGGGATCGGTCACCGGGGAGCTGTTTTTT. Combining the CDR3 with reference TRBV30 and TRBJ2-2 gives the whole variable domain SQTIHQWPATLVQPVGSPLSLECTVEGTSNPNLYWYRQAAGRGLQLLFYSVGIGQISSEVPQNLSASRPQDRQFILSSKKLLLSDSGFYLCAWSPSARTGGSVTGELFFGEGSRLTVL.